In this sample, the clone carrying this T cell receptor (beta chain) turned up a few times. The sample originates from a study of blood T cell repertoires in COVID-19. About the research overall: From the United States, Italy and Spain came samples of acute and convalescent COVID-19.

Authors' processing steps: Reference gene primer amplification yielded estimated nucleated cell counts. Clones were sequenced by immunoSEQ multiplex PCR, and TCRdb holds only the in-frame ones, with some missing. V, J and clone size are taken as reported in that table, and D and trimming were inferred from the DNA itself. The table lists around 190,000 clones, about 70% of them singletons, with approximately 8.6% in the top ten. Germline CDR1 and CDR2: GTSNPN and SVGIG (reference sequence). The trim removed 6 bases at V and 2 bases at J, leaving 11 bases unmatched. The CDR3 is made up of 15 amino acids.

Sequencing input: peripheral blood. The receptor comes from a woman in her fifties or sixties with active or convalescent COVID-19. The gene calls are TRBV30 and TRBJ1-1; 8 nucleotides line up with TRBD1. In DNA form, the CDR3 reads TGTGCCTGCCTTCCTAAGGACAGGGAAAACACTGAAGCTTTCTTT. It encodes CACLPKDRENTEAFF.